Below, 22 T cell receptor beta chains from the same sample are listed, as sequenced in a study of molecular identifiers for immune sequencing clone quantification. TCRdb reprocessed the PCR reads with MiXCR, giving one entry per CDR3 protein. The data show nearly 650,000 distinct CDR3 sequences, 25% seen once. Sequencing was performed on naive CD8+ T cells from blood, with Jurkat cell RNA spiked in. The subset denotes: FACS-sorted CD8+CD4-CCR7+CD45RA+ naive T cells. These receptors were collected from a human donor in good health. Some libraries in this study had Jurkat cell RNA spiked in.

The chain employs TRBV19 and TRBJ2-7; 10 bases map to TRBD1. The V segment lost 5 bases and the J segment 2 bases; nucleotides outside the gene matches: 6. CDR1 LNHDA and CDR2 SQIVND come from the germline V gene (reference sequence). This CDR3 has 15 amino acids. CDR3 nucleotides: TGTGCCAGTAGTGCCGGGACAGGGGCCCCCTACGAGCAGTACTTC. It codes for CASSAGTGAPYEQYF.

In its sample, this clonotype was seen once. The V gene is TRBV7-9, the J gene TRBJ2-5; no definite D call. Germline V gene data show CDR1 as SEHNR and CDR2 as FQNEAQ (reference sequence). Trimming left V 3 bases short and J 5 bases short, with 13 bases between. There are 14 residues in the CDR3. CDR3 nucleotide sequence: TGTGCCAGCAGCTTGGAAGGGTTGGTGGAGACCCAGTACTTC. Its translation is CASSLEGLVETQYF.

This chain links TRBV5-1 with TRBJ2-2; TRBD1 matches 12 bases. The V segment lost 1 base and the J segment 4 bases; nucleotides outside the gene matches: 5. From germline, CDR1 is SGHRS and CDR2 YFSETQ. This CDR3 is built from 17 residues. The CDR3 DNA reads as TGCGCCAGCAGCTTGAAATGGGACAGGGGGCCCACCGGGGAGCTGTTTTTT. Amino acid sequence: CASSLKWDRGPTGELFF.

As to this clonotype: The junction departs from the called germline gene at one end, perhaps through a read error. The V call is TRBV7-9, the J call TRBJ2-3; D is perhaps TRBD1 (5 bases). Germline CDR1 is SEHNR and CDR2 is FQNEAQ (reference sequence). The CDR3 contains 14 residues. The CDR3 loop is CASSTRTPTGTQYF. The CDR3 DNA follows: TGTGCCAGCAGCACCAGGACCCCCACAGGTACGCAGTATTTT.

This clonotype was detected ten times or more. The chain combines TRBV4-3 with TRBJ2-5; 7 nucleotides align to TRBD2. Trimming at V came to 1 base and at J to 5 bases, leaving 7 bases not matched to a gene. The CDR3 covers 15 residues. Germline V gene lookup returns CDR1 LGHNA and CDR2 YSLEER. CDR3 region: CASSQGLGGEETQYF. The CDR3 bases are TGCGCCAGCAGCCAAGGACTGGGAGGGGAGGAGACCCAGTACTTC.

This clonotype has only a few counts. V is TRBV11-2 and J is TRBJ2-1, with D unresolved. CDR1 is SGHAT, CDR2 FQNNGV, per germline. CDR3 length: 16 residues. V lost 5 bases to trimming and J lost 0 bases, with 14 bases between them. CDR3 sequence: CASSGMDGRSYNEQFF. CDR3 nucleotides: TGTGCCAGCAGCGGGATGGACGGACGCTCCTACAATGAGCAGTTCTTC.

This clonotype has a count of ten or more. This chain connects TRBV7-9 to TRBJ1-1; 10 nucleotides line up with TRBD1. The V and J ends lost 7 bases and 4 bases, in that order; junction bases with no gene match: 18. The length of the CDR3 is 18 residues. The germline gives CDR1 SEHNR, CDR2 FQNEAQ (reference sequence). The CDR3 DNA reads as TGTGCCAGCATGATGGGAATTGGACGGGACAGGGGTACCACTGAAGCTTTCTTT. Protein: CASMMGIGRDRGTTEAFF.

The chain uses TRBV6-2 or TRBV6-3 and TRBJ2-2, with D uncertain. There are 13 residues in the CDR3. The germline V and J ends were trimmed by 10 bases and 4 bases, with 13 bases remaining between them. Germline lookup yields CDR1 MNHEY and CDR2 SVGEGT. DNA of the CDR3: TGTGCCACTGACACCCGTGGCACCGGGGAGCTGTTTTTT. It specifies CATDTRGTGELFF.

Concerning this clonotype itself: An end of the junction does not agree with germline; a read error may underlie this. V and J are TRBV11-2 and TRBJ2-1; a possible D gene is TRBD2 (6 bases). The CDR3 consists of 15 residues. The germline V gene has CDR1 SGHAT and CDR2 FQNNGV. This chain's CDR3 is CASSPRPGRYNEQLF. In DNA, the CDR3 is TGTGCCAGCAGCCCCCGGCCAGGGAGGTACAATGAGCAGCTCTTC.

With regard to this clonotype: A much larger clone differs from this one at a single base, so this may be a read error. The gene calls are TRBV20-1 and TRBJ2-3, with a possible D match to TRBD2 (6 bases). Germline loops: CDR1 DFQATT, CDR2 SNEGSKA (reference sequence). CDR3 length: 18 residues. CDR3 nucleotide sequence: TGCAGTGCTAGCCCCTACGATACGGGGCTTACTAGCACAGATACGCTGTATTTT. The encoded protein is CSASPYDTGLTSTDTLYF.

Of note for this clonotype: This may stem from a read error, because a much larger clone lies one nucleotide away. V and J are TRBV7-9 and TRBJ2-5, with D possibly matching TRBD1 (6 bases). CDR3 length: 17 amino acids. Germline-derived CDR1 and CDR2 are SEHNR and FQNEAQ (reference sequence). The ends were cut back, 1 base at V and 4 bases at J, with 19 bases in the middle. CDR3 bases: TGTGCCAGCAGCTTAGTCGGGACACAAGAACCTCGAGAGACCCAGTACTTC. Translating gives CASSLVGTQEPRETQYF.

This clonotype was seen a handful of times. CDR3 protein: CSARRAGGNEQFF. The CDR3 bases are TGCAGTGCTAGGCGGGCAGGGGGCAATGAGCAGTTCTTC. The chain employs TRBV20-1 and TRBJ2-1, with 7 bases matching TRBD1. This CDR3 comprises 13 residues. The germline gives CDR1 DFQATT, CDR2 SNEGSKA (reference sequence). V shed 3 bases, J shed 6 bases, and the junction held 5 bases outside the gene matches.

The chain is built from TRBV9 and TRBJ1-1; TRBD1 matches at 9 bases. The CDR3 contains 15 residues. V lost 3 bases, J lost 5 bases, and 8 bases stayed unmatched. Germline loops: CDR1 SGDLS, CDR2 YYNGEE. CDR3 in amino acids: CASSATGGEETEAFF. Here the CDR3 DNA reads TGTGCCAGCAGCGCCACAGGGGGCGAGGAAACTGAAGCTTTCTTT.

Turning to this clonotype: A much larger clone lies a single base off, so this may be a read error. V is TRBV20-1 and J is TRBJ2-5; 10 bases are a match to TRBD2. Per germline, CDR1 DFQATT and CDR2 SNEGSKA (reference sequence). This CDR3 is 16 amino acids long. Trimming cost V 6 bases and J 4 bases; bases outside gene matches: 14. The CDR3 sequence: CSAISKREGRRETQYF. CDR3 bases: TGCAGTGCAATATCCAAGCGGGAGGGAAGGCGAGAGACCCAGTACTTC.

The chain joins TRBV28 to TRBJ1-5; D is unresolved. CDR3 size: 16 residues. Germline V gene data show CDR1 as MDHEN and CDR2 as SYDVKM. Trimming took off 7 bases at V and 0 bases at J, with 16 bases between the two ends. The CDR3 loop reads CASMADLIYSNQPQHF. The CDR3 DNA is TGTGCCAGCATGGCAGATCTCATTTATAGCAATCAGCCCCAGCATTTT.

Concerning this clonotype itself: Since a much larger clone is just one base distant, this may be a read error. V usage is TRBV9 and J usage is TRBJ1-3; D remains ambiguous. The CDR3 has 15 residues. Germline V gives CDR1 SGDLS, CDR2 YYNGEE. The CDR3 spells CASGVGVSSGNTIYF. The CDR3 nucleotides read TGTGCCAGCGGCGTAGGCGTAAGCTCTGGAAACACCATATATTTT.

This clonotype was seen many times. CDR3 protein: CASSLGLAGGNPWEQYF. The DNA for the CDR3 is TGTGCCAGCAGCTTGGGACTAGCGGGGGGCAACCCTTGGGAGCAGTACTTC. The chain has TRBV5-4 and TRBJ2-7; 13 bases match TRBD2. The V segment lost 0 bases and the J segment 7 bases; nucleotides outside the gene matches: 10. This CDR3 has 17 amino acids. Germline CDR1 and CDR2: SGHNT and YYREEE (reference sequence).

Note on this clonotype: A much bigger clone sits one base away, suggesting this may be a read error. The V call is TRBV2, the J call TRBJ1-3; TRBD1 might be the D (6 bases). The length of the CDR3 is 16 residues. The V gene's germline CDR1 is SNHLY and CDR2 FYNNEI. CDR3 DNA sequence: TGTGCCAGCAGTAGACAGGTCCCGAGCTCTGGAGACACCATATATTTT. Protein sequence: CASSRQVPSSGDTIYF.

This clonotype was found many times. CDR3: CASSLAGRAVTEAFF. Here the CDR3 DNA reads TGTGCCAGCAGTTTAGCGGGCAGGGCTGTAACTGAAGCTTTCTTT. The genes are TRBV12-3 or TRBV12-4 and TRBJ1-1; a possible D gene is TRBD1 (5 bases). V gave up 0 bases and J gave up 5 bases, with 13 bases separating them. CDR3 length equals 15 residues.

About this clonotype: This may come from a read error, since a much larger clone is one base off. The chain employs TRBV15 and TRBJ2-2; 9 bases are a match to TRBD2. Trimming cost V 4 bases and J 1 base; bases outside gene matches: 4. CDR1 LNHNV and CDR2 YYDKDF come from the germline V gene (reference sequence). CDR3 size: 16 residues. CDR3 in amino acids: CATSKILAGNTGELFF. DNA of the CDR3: TGTGCCACCAGCAAGATACTAGCGGGGAACACCGGGGAGCTGTTTTTT.

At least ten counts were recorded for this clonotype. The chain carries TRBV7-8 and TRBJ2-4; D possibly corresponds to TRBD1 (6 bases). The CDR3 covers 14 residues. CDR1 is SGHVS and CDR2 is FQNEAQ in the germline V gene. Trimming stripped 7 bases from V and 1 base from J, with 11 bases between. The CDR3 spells CASTKRGAKNIQYF. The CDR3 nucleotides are TGTGCCAGCACCAAAAGGGGGGCCAAAAACATTCAGTACTTC.

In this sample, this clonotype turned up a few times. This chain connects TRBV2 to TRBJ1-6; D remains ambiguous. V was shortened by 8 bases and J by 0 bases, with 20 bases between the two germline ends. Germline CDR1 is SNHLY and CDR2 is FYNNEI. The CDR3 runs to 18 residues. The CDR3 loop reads CASGGEDGRSSYNSPLHF. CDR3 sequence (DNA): TGTGCCAGCGGAGGAGAAGACGGTAGAAGCTCCTATAATTCACCCCTCCACTTT.